This T cell receptor (beta chain) was captured by sequencing in a study of tissue T cells after allogeneic stem cell transplantation (dated by TCRdb to between 2021 and 2022). For the wider study: For tissues with multiple samples, a pathologist reviewed H&E sections and gave sequencing priority to samples with histologically apparent lymphocytes. TCR beta repertoires were profiled across many tissues obtained from research autopsies of patients with and without GVHD, as well as in mouse models of GVHD. On the human side, the study was prospective and observational, with no blinding or randomization.

Study-wide findings and limitations: For the non-GVHD comparator patients, no blood samples were available. A small and clinically heterogeneous patient cohort was studied, and sampling depth was acknowledged as a limitation. In both patients and mice, only a limited portion of the TCR repertoire detected in tissues was captured by blood and spleen T cells. The study did not determine which tissue TCRs were alloreactive or antigen-specific, and some clones might have been persisting host cells. Not many T cell clones showed up in more than one patient, yet clustering based on motifs uncovered repertoire signatures that were shared across patients in a tissue-specific way. Within patients, how anatomically similar tissues were was a major factor shaping TCR repertoire composition, regardless of disease or transplant status.

The library was prepared using the immunoSEQ multiplex PCR assay. TCRbeta CDR3 sequencing was done by Adaptive Biotechnologies at survey depth, reporting CDR3 sequences, V/J genes, productive frequency and template counts. Amplification of TCR beta CDR3 regions started from genomic DNA instead of RNA. On the study's bioinformatics: Jensen-Shannon divergence served to quantify pairwise repertoire overlap between tissues, with 0 meaning identical and 1 meaning complete divergence. Tissues were clustered by single-linkage agglomerative hierarchical clustering of pairwise JSD values and displayed as dendrograms. GLIPH2 was applied to all patient samples using simulation_depth 1000, kmer_min_depth 3, and cdr3_length_cutoff 8, and only groups with more than two unique CDR3s were retained. A standardized tissue-overlap score was calculated by extrapolating Jaccard GLIPH-group overlap across patients to a standard repertoire size of 1000 clones. Associations of diversity with clinical or experimental variables used linear mixed-effect models with tissue fixed effects and individual random effects. TCRdb provides this immuneACCESS table in a form limited to in-frame rearrangements. Some clones are lacking; in checked studies, under half of them reflect an unresolved V gene, and why the rest are absent is not known. From that table come the V and J calls and clone size; the DNA was used to work out D and trimming. The sample table contains several thousand clones; only one count was recorded for approximately 60% of them. The top ten clones comprise around 19% of the sample.

The CDR3 covers 14 residues, taking in both the cysteine and the phenylalanine. The DNA shown is the 42-base CDR3, in frame from base 1. The V end loses 4 bases and the J end loses 4 bases, and a stretch of 13 bases separates them. For CDR1 and CDR2, the germline V gene (reference sequence) lists LGHDT and YNNKEL. The intended sense of this specimen's time point label: human tissue collected at research (rapid) autopsy. Three non-HCT comparator patients who had other cancers, at least five GI tract samples, and no known GI disease at death were chosen retrospectively. After a median post-mortem interval of roughly 8.9 hours, autopsy tissues were collected, including GI sites from esophagus to rectum, liver, skin, and lymphoid organs such as spleen. Autopsy specimens were bisected, with one portion flash-frozen in liquid nitrogen and the rest formalin-fixed; GI outer muscle layers were removed. Genomic DNA was extracted from frozen tissues using the Mag-Bind Blood & Tissue DNA HDQ 96 Kit on a Chemagic 360 or the DNeasy Blood & Tissue Kit. Because of concern about red blood cell contamination, the extracted DNA went through further purification with the Genomic DNA Clean & Concentrator-25 kit.

A word on this clone: The specificity of this receptor is unknown. Within one base of it there is no much larger clone, and no base qualities were kept.

The receptor was derived from a female donor at least 60 years old with lung cancer. Source: tissue from the jejunum, taken at autopsy. Recombination connected TRBV3-1 (or the pseudogene TRBV3-2) to TRBJ1-2; TRBD1 could be the D gene, as 6 bases match. The CDR3 is CASSPTSGVYGYTF. Read as DNA, the sequence is TGTGCCAGCAGCCCGACTTCAGGGGTCTATGGCTACACCTTC.